The 7 T cell receptor beta chains presented below share a single source sample, sequenced in a study of shared clonotypes between healthy human individuals. Profiled with immunoSEQ multiplex PCR; TCRdb holds only in-frame clones, not every one. The sample lists over a million clones, approximately 97% occurring once. The sequenced material came from naive CD4+ T cells sorted from blood. Subset specified: CD45RA+ positively selected. The receptors were sampled from a man younger than 45 in good health.

The V and J genes are TRBV18 and TRBJ1-4, with D uncertain. In germline, CDR1 is KGHSH, CDR2 LQKENI. V dropped 2 bases and J dropped 4 bases, with 5 bases sitting between them. This CDR3 is built from 13 residues. CDR3 DNA sequence: TGTGCCAGCTCACCATTAGTTAATGAAAAACTGTTTTTT. Its protein product is CASSPLVNEKLFF.

This chain joins TRBV4-3 and TRBJ1-2; no clear D. Germline lookup yields CDR1 LGHNA and CDR2 YSLEER. Trimming took 1 base from V and 4 from J, leaving 13 bases between them. This CDR3 spans 15 amino acids. CDR3 coding DNA: TGCGCCAGCAGCCAAGTTCGTTTGGGTGGCTATGGCTACACCTTC. Translation gives CASSQVRLGGYGYTF.

J is TRBJ1-1 and V is TRBV28; 7 nucleotides line up with TRBD1. Germline-derived CDR1 and CDR2 are MDHEN and SYDVKM. The CDR3 has 16 amino acids. V lost 2 bases to trimming and J lost 12 bases; unmatched junction nucleotides: 18. The CDR3 region has the DNA TGTGCCAGCAGTTTAGTAATTGCCAGGGGGACGAGTCTTACTTTCTTT. This codes for CASSLVIARGTSLTFF.

Regarding this clone: This same CDR3 is encoded by further DNA sequences in the sample. The genes are TRBV28 and TRBJ1-1; 8 nucleotides agree with TRBD1. This CDR3 has 15 amino acids. The J segment lost 0 bases and the V segment lost 0 bases, leaving 0 bases of the junction unmatched. The germline V gene encodes CDR1 MDHEN and CDR2 SYDVKM. DNA for the CDR3: TGTGCCAGCAGTTTATGGACAGGGGTGAACACTGAAGCTTTCTTT. It yields the protein CASSLWTGVNTEAFF.

This clone was recorded a few times. The V gene is TRBV2, the J gene TRBJ1-1; D is perhaps TRBD1 (5 bases). This CDR3 contains 11 residues. V gave up 7 bases and J gave up 7 bases, with 10 bases separating them. CDR1 is SNHLY and CDR2 is FYNNEI in the germline V gene. This CDR3 is CASTRTIEAFF. CDR3 sequence (DNA): TGTGCCAGCACTCGGACAATTGAAGCTTTCTTT.

This chain uses TRBV9 with TRBJ2-2, with 10 bases lining up with TRBD2. With V trimmed by 3 bases and J by 1 base, 6 bases remained unmatched. This CDR3 contains 17 residues. The germline V gene has CDR1 SGDLS and CDR2 YYNGEE. CDR3 sequence (DNA): TGTGCCAGCAGCGATCCTTTAGCGGGAGGGAACACCGGGGAGCTGTTTTTT. Amino acids: CASSDPLAGGNTGELFF.

V usage is TRBV27 and J usage is TRBJ1-5, with a tentative D call TRBD1 (6 bases). CDR3 length: 16 residues. CDR1 is MNHEY and CDR2 is SMNVEV in the germline V gene (reference sequence). V lost 6 bases and J lost 4, with 19 bases in between. The CDR3 sequence is CASSARGWGRNQPQHF. The CDR3 coding sequence is TGTGCCAGCAGCGCCCGTGGTTGGGGGCGAAATCAGCCCCAGCATTTT.